This T cell receptor (beta chain) was sequenced for a study of response to subunit inactivated influenza vaccine. This clonotype was counted only a few times. Its antigen remains unidentified. TCRdb independently ran MiXCR on the RT-PCR reads; one entry per CDR3 protein. The data show approximately 530,000 distinct CDR3 sequences, approximately 7.8% seen once. V was shortened by 4 bases and J by 8 bases, with 16 bases between the two germline ends. Per the germline V gene, CDR1 is LGHDT and CDR2 is YNNKEL (reference sequence). This CDR3 has 14 residues. Findings and limits, study-wide: Each seasonal influenza vaccination, the authors suggested, recruits few new T cells.

This chain connects TRBV3-1 to TRBJ2-3; D perhaps matches TRBD1 (6 bases). The source was PBMCs from blood, collected roughly 24 months after vaccination. The receptor was isolated from a man aged 50-75 years who received an inactivated influenza vaccine. The CDR3 reads CASSLAGVGATQYF. DNA of the CDR3: TGTGCCAGCAGCCTCGCAGGGGTGGGGGCTACGCAGTATTTT.